One sample yielded the 16 T cell receptor beta chains listed below, sequenced in a study of T cells expressing NK-cell markers. TCRdb re-called the 5' RACE reads; one entry per CDR3 protein, DNA not given. This sample's table has some 600,000 distinct CDR3 sequences. The sequencing sample was made of blood T cells: a sorted CD56 or NKG2C T cell subset, CD4+ or CD8+ T cells, or bulk PBMC T cells (not recorded which). These receptors came from a man younger than 30 in good health.

The chain uses TRBV5-6 and TRBJ1-4. Looked up from germline, CDR1 is SGHDT and CDR2 is YYEEEE. This CDR3 is built from 13 residues. The CDR3 sequence is CASSYGVGEKLFF.

This chain links TRBV4-2 with TRBJ2-4; TCRdb's D gene call, TRBD2, goes unchecked for lack of DNA. CDR1 and CDR2 (germline): LGHNA, YNFKEQ. The CDR3 is 17 amino acids. The CDR3: CASSQDSNQGGRNIQYF.

The chain couples TRBV2 to TRBJ2-7. The CDR3 totals 11 residues. Germline CDR1 is SNHLY and CDR2 is FYNNEI. The CDR3 loop reads CASKVENEQYF.

The genes are TRBV5-1 and TRBJ1-1; TCRdb lists TRBD1, though no DNA is available to test this call. Germline V gives CDR1 SGHRS, CDR2 YFSETQ. The CDR3 spans 15 residues. The CDR3 loop reads CASSPDPVIGAEAFF.

The rearrangement links TRBV27 to TRBJ1-5; no DNA is available, so the TRBD1 call from TCRdb remains unchecked. CDR1 is MNHEY and CDR2 is SMNVEV in the germline V gene (reference sequence). The CDR3 has 14 amino acids. The CDR3 protein is CASGHRYSNQPQHF.

The gene calls are TRBV5-6 and TRBJ2-1. The germline CDR1 and CDR2 sequences are SGHDT and YYEEEE. This CDR3 contains 14 residues. Here the CDR3 reads CASSLGQVLNEQFF. The variable domain in full, with the rest retrieved from reference TRBV5-6 and TRBJ2-1, is DAGVTQSPTHLIKTRGQQVTLRCSPKSGHDTVSWYQQALGQGPQFIFQYYEEEERQRGNFPDRFSGHQFPNYSSELNVNALLLGDSALYLCASSLGQVLNEQFFGPGTRLTVL.

The chain recombines TRBV18 with TRBJ2-1; TCRdb proposes TRBD2, but this gene call is untestable without DNA. Germline values: CDR1 KGHSH, CDR2 LQKENI. The CDR3 is 14 amino acids. CDR3 loop: CASSQPSGSNEQFF.

This chain links TRBV5-1 with TRBJ1-4; TCRdb calls TRBD1, which cannot be checked without DNA. In germline, CDR1 is SGHRS, CDR2 YFSETQ. CDR3 length: 15 amino acids. The CDR3 reads CASSPSQGLGEKLFF.

V is TRBV12-3 or TRBV12-4 and J is TRBJ2-1; with no DNA, the TCRdb D assignment of TRBD1 cannot be verified. This CDR3 has 13 amino acids. The CDR3 is CASRQVERHEQFF.

This chain uses TRBV12-3 or TRBV12-4 with TRBJ1-2; with no DNA, the TCRdb D assignment of TRBD1 cannot be verified. This CDR3 spans 13 amino acids. CDR3 region: CASSLDRESGYTF.

The V call is TRBV15, the J call TRBJ2-1; no DNA is available, so the TRBD1 call from TCRdb remains unchecked. Germline CDR1 is LNHNV and CDR2 is YYDKDF (reference sequence). This CDR3 contains 16 residues. The CDR3 reads CATSSLTGKNINEQFF.

The chain employs TRBV4-2 and TRBJ2-1. This CDR3 is built from 12 residues. In germline, CDR1 is LGHNA, CDR2 YNFKEQ. This CDR3 is CASSRGQLLQFF.

The chain has TRBV5-1 and TRBJ1-2; TCRdb's D call of TRBD1 is untestable without DNA. This CDR3 comprises 14 residues. From germline, CDR1 is SGHRS and CDR2 YFSETQ. This chain's CDR3 is CASSLEGGRNGYTF.

The CDR3 region is CASSQEVAGTDTQYF. The chain links TRBV3-1 to TRBJ2-3. The CDR3 totals 15 residues. Germline V gives CDR1 LGHDT, CDR2 YNNKEL (reference sequence).

The V call is TRBV10-3, the J call TRBJ1-2; lacking DNA, the TRBD1 call made by TCRdb goes unchecked. The V gene's germline CDR1 is ENHRY and CDR2 SYGVKD. CDR3 size: 14 residues. The CDR3 here is CAIRETGGTYGYTF.

This chain connects TRBV10-2 to TRBJ2-3; no DNA is available, so the TRBD2 call from TCRdb remains unchecked. CDR3 length: 13 residues. CDR1 and CDR2 from the germline V gene are WSHSY and SAAADI. CDR3 protein: CASSLAGAPGWYF.